This is a list of T cell receptor beta chains from one sample in a study of a mutant IDH1 vaccine in newly diagnosed glioma. Their antigens are not known. Using immunoSEQ multiplex PCR, the repertoire was profiled, and TCRdb retains in-frame clones only, with some absent. The profile shows around 40,000 clones, over 80% of them singletons. This specimen consisted of PBMCs, obtained from a glioma patient whose treatment included an IDH1 peptide vaccine. These receptors originate from a man aged 40-55 years with glioma. Each CDR3 is given with its conserved first and last residue. A D gene is named only where the DNA matches it firmly. Some rows have no size entry. The others give once, few or many, or a class for an expanded clone.

>TRBJ2-3|TRBD2|few|TRBV4-2
TGTGCCAGCAGCGGACTAGCGATCACAGATACGCAGTATTTT
CASSGLAITDTQYF
>TRBJ2-7|NA|NA|TRBV5-1
TGCGCCAGCAGCTTGGGGCAGCCATGGGAGCAGTACTTC
CASSLGQPWEQYF
>TRBJ1-4|NA|once|TRBV7-2
TGTGCCAGCAGCTTGCAGTTTAAGGGTGCAACTAATGAAAAACTGTTTTTT
CASSLQFKGATNEKLFF
>TRBJ2-7|NA|NA|TRBV19
TGTGCCAGTAGTAGAGCAGACCTCCCCGGGGACGAGCAGTACTTC
CASSRADLPGDEQYF
>TRBJ2-7|NA|NA|TRBV5-6
TGTGCCAGCAGCTCTATAGCGGTCTCGGTGGGGGAGCAGTACTTC
CASSSIAVSVGEQYF
>TRBJ1-2|NA|few|TRBV29-1
TGCAGCGTTGAAGATAGTGTCTATGGCTACACCTTC
CSVEDSVYGYTF
>TRBJ2-7|TRBD2|NA|TRBV27
TGTGCCAGCAGAGCTCCCGGGACTAGCGGGATTACCTACGAGCAGTACTTC
CASRAPGTSGITYEQYF
>TRBJ2-1|TRBD2|NA|TRBV6-5
TGTGCCAGCGGTTCGGGAGGAGGTTCCTACAATGAGCAGTTCTTC
CASGSGGGSYNEQFF
>TRBJ1-1|NA|NA|TRBV10-3
TGTGCCATCAGGGACAGCCAGAACACTGAAGCTTTCTTT
CAIRDSQNTEAFF
>TRBJ2-5|NA|NA|TRBV7-2
TGTGCCAGCAGCCACGGAGAGACCCAGTACTTC
CASSHGETQYF
>TRBJ2-5|TRBD1|NA|TRBV19
TGTGCCAGTAGTATTCGACAGGGGGCTGAGGGAGAGACCCAGTACTTC
CASSIRQGAEGETQYF
>TRBJ2-1|NA|NA|TRBV20-1
TGCAGTGCACGTACCTTCAATGAGCAGTTCTTC
CSARTFNEQFF
>TRBJ2-7|TRBD2|NA|TRBV7-9
TGTGCCCCGGGAGGAGGGGCAAGCGGGAGGAACCCATACGAGCAGTACTTC
CAPGGGASGRNPYEQYF
>TRBJ2-3|NA|NA|TRBV4-3
TGCGCCAGCAGCCAAGGAGGGACTGCCCAATTAGGTACGCAGTATTTT
CASSQGGTAQLGTQYF
>TRBJ1-2|NA|NA|TRBV7-8
TGTGCCAGCAGCTTAGTTTGGGGAGGGACCCCTGGCTACACCTTC
CASSLVWGGTPGYTF
>TRBJ2-4|NA|NA|TRBV18
TGTGCCAGCTCCGGACGTCCGTCCAACATTCAGTACTTC
CASSGRPSNIQYF